The following is a T cell receptor (beta chain) sequence with its context. Antigen unknown. The authors ran a second PCR of roughly 6 to 12 cycles using a sample-barcoded 5' primer and a J-beta primer mix. TCRdb re-called the 5' RACE reads with MiXCR, one entry per CDR3 protein. This sample has under 2,000,000 distinct CDR3 sequences; around 48% occur once, and the top ten carry around 2.1%. This specimen belongs to a study of blood T cells in healthy people across ages. Study results and limitations: With unsorted PBMCs, a conclusive comparison of naive versus antigen-experienced cells was not possible.

Between the trimmed V and J ends, which lost 4 bases and 6 bases, there was a span of 16 bases. The germline V gene has CDR1 MNHNY and CDR2 SVGAGI (reference sequence). The length of the CDR3 is 15 residues. The chain carries TRBV6-6 and TRBJ1-5; the D gene is possibly TRBD1 (6 bases). The sequence was collected from a woman aged 40 to 55 in good health. The sample was blood. Written as DNA, the CDR3 is TGTGCCAGCAGTTTAGGGGGGGCTCGGGGTCAGCCCCAGCATTTT. The encoded protein is CASSLGGARGQPQHF.